These T cell receptor beta chains were read from a single sample in a study of cytomegalovirus exposure and HLA in healthy donors. Measured with immunoSEQ multiplex PCR; TCRdb has only the in-frame clones, and not every one. The table shows under 250,000 clones, with 79% occurring only once. Sequencing was done on a sample of PBMCs. The receptors were sampled from a woman aged 25 to 39 in good health and CMV-seropositive. Each CDR3 is given with its conserved first and last residue. The D gene is left open where the match is weak. Expanded clones are given a class, and other clones once, few, many or no size at all.

CDR3 protein: CASSVQSGSAAYEQYF
CDR3 DNA: TGTGCCAGCAGTGTCCAGTCAGGGTCAGCCGCCTACGAGCAGTACTTC
clone size: NA
D gene: NA
J gene: TRBJ2-7
V gene: TRBV6-1

CDR3 protein: CASSFASGSYEQYF
CDR3 DNA: TGTGCCAGTAGCTTTGCTAGCGGGAGCTACGAGCAGTACTTC
clone size: NA
D gene: TRBD2
J gene: TRBJ2-7
V gene: TRBV19

CDR3 protein: CASSLSGSYEQYF
CDR3 DNA: TGTGCCAGCAGTTTGTCAGGCTCCTACGAGCAGTACTTC
clone size: NA
D gene: NA
J gene: TRBJ2-7
V gene: TRBV27

CDR3 protein: CASSSGLALWNEQFF
CDR3 DNA: TGTGCCAGCAGCTCCGGACTAGCCTTATGGAATGAGCAGTTCTTC
clone size: once
D gene: TRBD2
J gene: TRBJ2-1
V gene: TRBV7-7

CDR3 protein: CASSRDRVYF
CDR3 DNA: TGTGCCAGCAGCCGAGACAGGGTGTACTTC
clone size: NA
D gene: TRBD1
J gene: TRBJ2-7
V gene: TRBV7-9

CDR3 protein: CASSLGGRAYEQYF
CDR3 DNA: TGTGCCAGCAGCTTAGGCGGCAGGGCCTACGAGCAGTACTTC
clone size: few
D gene: NA
J gene: TRBJ2-7
V gene: TRBV13

CDR3 protein: CASRNTGNTEAFF
CDR3 DNA: TGCGCCAGCAGGAATACAGGGAACACTGAAGCTTTCTTT
clone size: NA
D gene: NA
J gene: TRBJ1-1
V gene: TRBV5-1

CDR3 protein: CASSLIGGFSSYEQYF
CDR3 DNA: TGTGCCAGCAGCTTGATCGGGGGGTTCTCCTCCTACGAGCAGTACTTC
clone size: NA
D gene: TRBD2
J gene: TRBJ2-7
V gene: TRBV11-3

CDR3 protein: CASSSDRFSTSGSVDEQFF
CDR3 DNA: TGTGCCAGCAGCTCCGACCGATTTTCGACTAGCGGGAGCGTTGATGAGCAGTTCTTC
clone size: NA
D gene: TRBD2
J gene: TRBJ2-1
V gene: TRBV11-3

CDR3 protein: CASSLEISPSYEQYF
CDR3 DNA: TGTGCCAGCAGCTTAGAGATTAGCCCCTCCTACGAGCAGTACTTC
clone size: NA
D gene: NA
J gene: TRBJ2-7
V gene: TRBV11-2

CDR3 protein: CASSRQGKTIGYTF
CDR3 DNA: TGTGCCAGCAGTCGACAGGGGAAAACTATCGGCTACACCTTC
clone size: NA
D gene: TRBD1
J gene: TRBJ1-2
V gene: TRBV6-6

CDR3 protein: CASSIRTSWKENTDTQYF
CDR3 DNA: TGTGCCAGCAGCATTAGGACTAGCTGGAAGGAAAACACAGATACGCAGTATTTT
clone size: NA
D gene: TRBD2
J gene: TRBJ2-3
V gene: TRBV7-2

CDR3 protein: CASSPRQGYYNSPLHF
CDR3 DNA: TGTGCCAGCAGCCCCCGACAGGGTTACTATAATTCACCCCTCCACTTT
clone size: once
D gene: TRBD1
J gene: TRBJ1-6
V gene: TRBV7-9

CDR3 protein: CASSATGVGQPQHF
CDR3 DNA: TGTGCCAGCAGCGCCACAGGGGTCGGTCAGCCCCAGCATTTT
clone size: NA
D gene: TRBD1
J gene: TRBJ1-5
V gene: TRBV9

CDR3 protein: CASSPRPPLAGGPNEQYF
CDR3 DNA: TGTGCCAGCAGCCCCCGCCCCCCTCTAGCGGGGGGGCCGAACGAGCAGTACTTC
clone size: NA
D gene: TRBD2
J gene: TRBJ2-7
V gene: TRBV13

CDR3 protein: CARAPGGRWKETQYF
CDR3 DNA: TGTGCCAGGGCCCCTGGCGGGAGATGGAAAGAGACCCAGTACTTC
clone size: few
D gene: TRBD2
J gene: TRBJ2-5
V gene: TRBV11-3

CDR3 protein: CAIRPAGAVNVHEQYF
CDR3 DNA: TGTGCCATCAGGCCCGCAGGGGCCGTGAATGTCCACGAGCAGTACTTC
clone size: NA
D gene: NA
J gene: TRBJ2-7
V gene: TRBV10-3

CDR3 protein: CASSSPSNEQFF
CDR3 DNA: TGTGCCAGCAGTTCCCCCAGCAATGAGCAGTTCTTC
clone size: NA
D gene: NA
J gene: TRBJ2-1
V gene: TRBV27

CDR3 protein: CASSQDQGDRGFYGYTF
CDR3 DNA: TGCGCCAGCAGCCAAGATCAGGGGGACAGGGGATTCTATGGCTACACCTTC
clone size: NA
D gene: TRBD1
J gene: TRBJ1-2
V gene: TRBV4-3

CDR3 protein: CASSLTTDTQYF
CDR3 DNA: TGTGCCAGCAGTTTAACTACAGATACGCAGTATTTT
clone size: once
D gene: NA
J gene: TRBJ2-3
V gene: TRBV25-1

CDR3 protein: CASSQTGAALQETQYF
CDR3 DNA: TGCGCCAGCAGCCAAACAGGGGCAGCCCTCCAAGAGACCCAGTACTTC
clone size: few
D gene: TRBD1
J gene: TRBJ2-5
V gene: TRBV4-1

CDR3 protein: CASSDRQGNSYEQYF
CDR3 DNA: TGTGCCAGCAGTGATCGACAGGGGAACTCCTACGAGCAGTACTTC
clone size: NA
D gene: TRBD1
J gene: TRBJ2-7
V gene: TRBV25-1

CDR3 protein: CAISDTRQGTTNYGYTF
CDR3 DNA: TGTGCCATCAGTGATACCCGACAGGGTACAACTAACTATGGCTACACCTTC
clone size: NA
D gene: TRBD1
J gene: TRBJ1-2
V gene: TRBV10-3

CDR3 protein: CASSFGGQPGGYEQYF
CDR3 DNA: TGTGCCAGCAGCTTCGGGGGGCAACCGGGGGGCTACGAGCAGTACTTC
clone size: NA
D gene: NA
J gene: TRBJ2-7
V gene: TRBV7-6

CDR3 protein: CASSLDRGLEGYTF
CDR3 DNA: TGCGCCAGCAGCTTGGACAGGGGGCTAGAGGGCTACACCTTC
clone size: NA
D gene: TRBD1
J gene: TRBJ1-2
V gene: TRBV5-1

CDR3 protein: CSVVRNEQFF
CDR3 DNA: TGCAGCGTTGTGAGGAATGAGCAGTTCTTC
clone size: NA
D gene: NA
J gene: TRBJ2-1
V gene: TRBV29-1

CDR3 protein: CASSQRETGERVYSNQPQHF
CDR3 DNA: TGCGCCAGCAGCCAACGAGAGACAGGGGAAAGGGTTTATAGCAATCAGCCCCAGCATTTT
clone size: NA
D gene: TRBD1
J gene: TRBJ1-5
V gene: TRBV4-3

CDR3 protein: CASSQERTGNEQYF
CDR3 DNA: TGCGCCAGCAGCCAAGAGAGAACGGGTAACGAGCAGTACTTC
clone size: NA
D gene: NA
J gene: TRBJ2-7
V gene: TRBV4-1

CDR3 protein: CASSYGLAGELNEQFF
CDR3 DNA: TGCGCCAGCAGCTATGGACTAGCGGGGGAGTTGAATGAGCAGTTCTTC
clone size: NA
D gene: TRBD2
J gene: TRBJ2-1
V gene: TRBV5-1

CDR3 protein: CASSLELAGHEQYF
CDR3 DNA: TGTGCCAGCAGCTTAGAGCTAGCGGGACACGAGCAGTACTTC
clone size: once
D gene: TRBD2
J gene: TRBJ2-7
V gene: TRBV7-2

CDR3 protein: CASSLWSSGSLETQYF
CDR3 DNA: TGTGCCAGCAGTTTATGGAGTAGCGGGAGTTTGGAGACCCAGTACTTC
clone size: NA
D gene: TRBD2
J gene: TRBJ2-5
V gene: TRBV27

CDR3 protein: CATSRDREGNTEAFF
CDR3 DNA: TGTGCCACCAGCAGAGACCGGGAGGGGAACACTGAAGCTTTCTTT
clone size: NA
D gene: NA
J gene: TRBJ1-1
V gene: TRBV15

CDR3 protein: CASSFFTSGVKETQYF
CDR3 DNA: TGTGCCAGCAGCTTTTTTACGAGCGGAGTTAAAGAGACCCAGTACTTC
clone size: NA
D gene: NA
J gene: TRBJ2-5
V gene: TRBV7-2

CDR3 protein: CASSPLAGGDNEQFF
CDR3 DNA: TGTGCCAGCAGCCCGCTTGCGGGAGGTGACAATGAGCAGTTCTTC
clone size: NA
D gene: TRBD2
J gene: TRBJ2-1
V gene: TRBV6-5

CDR3 protein: CASSSGEGNTIYF
CDR3 DNA: TGTGCCAGCAGTTCAGGGGAGGGAAACACCATATATTTT
clone size: NA
D gene: NA
J gene: TRBJ1-3
V gene: TRBV11-2

CDR3 protein: CASSPGGFTEQYF
CDR3 DNA: TGTGCCAGCTCCCCGGGGGGGTTCACCGAGCAGTACTTC
clone size: few
D gene: TRBD2
J gene: TRBJ2-7
V gene: TRBV6-5

CDR3 protein: CAWTIGGESEKLFF
CDR3 DNA: TGTGCCTGGACGATTGGTGGGGAGAGTGAAAAACTGTTTTTT
clone size: once
D gene: NA
J gene: TRBJ1-4
V gene: TRBV30

CDR3 protein: CASSYSDFWGGGTQYF
CDR3 DNA: TGTGCCAGCAGTTACTCAGATTTTTGGGGGGGAGGGACCCAGTACTTC
clone size: NA
D gene: TRBD2
J gene: TRBJ2-5
V gene: TRBV6-6

CDR3 protein: CASTDRGRPYEQYF
CDR3 DNA: TGCGCCAGCACAGACAGGGGGCGTCCCTACGAGCAGTACTTC
clone size: NA
D gene: TRBD1
J gene: TRBJ2-7
V gene: TRBV5-1

CDR3 protein: CASSELGQNYGYTF
CDR3 DNA: TGTGCCAGCAGTGAGTTGGGGCAGAACTATGGCTACACCTTC
clone size: NA
D gene: NA
J gene: TRBJ1-2
V gene: TRBV7-8

CDR3 protein: CASSIPGQGTRPQHF
CDR3 DNA: TGTGCCAGTAGTATTCCGGGACAGGGGACCAGGCCCCAGCATTTT
clone size: once
D gene: TRBD1
J gene: TRBJ1-5
V gene: TRBV19

CDR3 protein: CASSPRTANTEAFF
CDR3 DNA: TGTGCCAGCAGCCCGCGGACAGCGAACACTGAAGCTTTCTTT
clone size: few
D gene: NA
J gene: TRBJ1-1
V gene: TRBV7-2

CDR3 protein: CASSLVGGRGSYNSPLHF
CDR3 DNA: TGTGCCAGCAGCTTGGTTGGGGGCCGGGGCTCCTATAATTCACCCCTCCACTTT
clone size: NA
D gene: NA
J gene: TRBJ1-6
V gene: TRBV5-4

CDR3 protein: CASSLGSGNYGYTF
CDR3 DNA: TGCGCCAGCAGCTTGGGATCAGGGAACTATGGCTACACCTTC
clone size: few
D gene: NA
J gene: TRBJ1-2
V gene: TRBV5-1

CDR3 protein: CASTRRGARYNEQFF
CDR3 DNA: TGTGCCAGTACTAGGCGGGGGGCCCGCTACAATGAGCAGTTCTTC
clone size: NA
D gene: TRBD2
J gene: TRBJ2-1
V gene: TRBV19

CDR3 protein: CASSGYTRTGGIKAGNTIYF
CDR3 DNA: TGTGCCAGCAGCGGATACACGAGGACAGGGGGCATTAAAGCTGGAAACACCATATATTTT
clone size: NA
D gene: TRBD1
J gene: TRBJ1-3
V gene: TRBV11-3

CDR3 protein: CASSQDRGPTDTQYF
CDR3 DNA: TGTGCCAGCAGCCAGGACAGGGGCCCCACAGATACGCAGTATTTT
clone size: NA
D gene: TRBD1
J gene: TRBJ2-3
V gene: TRBV27

CDR3 protein: CASSPRGEGTDTQYF
CDR3 DNA: TGTGCCAGCAGCCCCCGGGGGGAAGGCACAGATACGCAGTATTTT
clone size: NA
D gene: TRBD2
J gene: TRBJ2-3
V gene: TRBV7-2

CDR3 protein: CASRTGNTGSYEQYF
CDR3 DNA: TGTGCCAGCAGGACAGGGAATACCGGCTCCTACGAGCAGTACTTC
clone size: NA
D gene: TRBD1
J gene: TRBJ2-7
V gene: TRBV27

CDR3 protein: CASSQDRGQSTDTQYF
CDR3 DNA: TGCGCCAGCAGCCAGGACAGGGGGCAAAGCACAGATACGCAGTATTTT
clone size: NA
D gene: TRBD1
J gene: TRBJ2-3
V gene: TRBV4-3

CDR3 protein: CASSQRTGGQPQHF
CDR3 DNA: TGTGCCAGCAGCCAACGGACGGGGGGTCAGCCCCAGCATTTT
clone size: NA
D gene: NA
J gene: TRBJ1-5
V gene: TRBV7-2

CDR3 protein: CASSLVLLAVNNEQFF
CDR3 DNA: TGCGCCAGCAGCTTGGTTCTGTTAGCGGTAAACAATGAGCAGTTCTTC
clone size: NA
D gene: NA
J gene: TRBJ2-1
V gene: TRBV5-1

CDR3 protein: CASSRGGSNQPQHF
CDR3 DNA: TGTGCCAGCAGTAGAGGTGGGAGCAATCAGCCCCAGCATTTT
clone size: once
D gene: NA
J gene: TRBJ1-5
V gene: TRBV6-1

CDR3 protein: CASSHSRPGERGQPQHF
CDR3 DNA: TGTGCCAGCAGCCATTCCCGTCCGGGGGAAAGAGGGCAGCCCCAGCATTTT
clone size: NA
D gene: NA
J gene: TRBJ1-5
V gene: TRBV7-9

CDR3 protein: CASSQDPTGTVNTEAFF
CDR3 DNA: TGCGCCAGCAGCCAAGATCCCACCGGGACTGTGAACACTGAAGCTTTCTTT
clone size: NA
D gene: NA
J gene: TRBJ1-1
V gene: TRBV4-3

CDR3 protein: CASSFGGEGDTQYF
CDR3 DNA: TGTGCCAGCAGCTTCGGGGGAGAGGGAGATACGCAGTATTTT
clone size: NA
D gene: NA
J gene: TRBJ2-3
V gene: TRBV5-8

CDR3 protein: CASSVDRGSGNTIYF
CDR3 DNA: TGCGCCAGCAGCGTTGACAGGGGCTCTGGAAACACCATATATTTT
clone size: NA
D gene: TRBD1
J gene: TRBJ1-3
V gene: TRBV5-1

CDR3 protein: CASSRRLGQGSGNTIYF
CDR3 DNA: TGCGCCAGCAGCCGCCGATTGGGACAGGGGTCAGGAAACACCATATATTTT
clone size: NA
D gene: TRBD1
J gene: TRBJ1-3
V gene: TRBV4-3

CDR3 protein: CASSVEVMRGRNYGYTF
CDR3 DNA: TGTGCCAGCAGCGTAGAGGTTATGAGGGGGCGCAACTATGGCTACACCTTC
clone size: NA
D gene: TRBD1
J gene: TRBJ1-2
V gene: TRBV9

CDR3 protein: CASSVAGSTYEQYF
CDR3 DNA: TGTGCCAGCAGCGTAGCAGGATCAACCTACGAGCAGTACTTC
clone size: few
D gene: NA
J gene: TRBJ2-7
V gene: TRBV9